This T cell receptor (beta chain) was sequenced for a study of T cells after yellow fever vaccination. Findings of the study overall: After the booster, approximately 96% of CD4 and 88% of CD8 primary-response clones were re-detected.

There are 14 residues in the CDR3. J lost 2 bases, V lost 5 bases, and 6 bases had no gene match. Template switching by 5'RACE produced TCR cDNA, adding a universal primer site and UMIs. TCRdb re-derived calls from the 5' RACE reads in MiXCR, one entry per CDR3 protein. The sample has nearly 350,000 distinct CDR3 sequences; around 8.1% are singletons. This clonotype has more than one count but fewer than ten. Its antigen is still unknown. This chain joins TRBV12-3 or TRBV12-4 and TRBJ2-7; 7 nucleotides line up with TRBD2. Material: PBMCs, obtained more than 40 days after the first yellow fever vaccination. The TCR sequence derives from a man younger than 35 who received the YFV17D yellow fever vaccine. The CDR3 DNA sequence: TGTGCCAGCAGTGAACTAGCGCCAACCTACGAGCAGTACTTC. Translated: CASSELAPTYEQYF.